These 20 T cell receptor beta chains were sequenced from one sample in a study of blood T cell repertoires in COVID-19. Profiled with immunoSEQ multiplex PCR; TCRdb holds only in-frame clones, not every one. The table includes about 430,000 clones, roughly nine tenths detected once. The sample was PBMCs or T cells enriched from blood (not recorded which). These receptors all come from a man between 25 and 39 years old who had recovered from COVID-19.

The chain combines TRBV28 with TRBJ2-1; 8 bases fit TRBD1. The length of the CDR3 is 15 residues. V dropped 5 bases and J dropped 6; count of bases not matched to a gene: 9. Germline-derived CDR1 and CDR2 are MDHEN and SYDVKM. CDR3 residues: CASSLWDRTGNEQFF. Written as DNA, the CDR3 is TGTGCCAGCAGTCTCTGGGACAGGACCGGCAATGAGCAGTTCTTC.

The chain links TRBV28 to TRBJ1-5, with D unclear. With 7 bases removed from V and 4 bases from J, the gap between germline ends came to 11 bases. The CDR3 runs to 13 residues. The germline V gene encodes CDR1 MDHEN and CDR2 SYDVKM. Here the CDR3 DNA reads TGTGCCAGCAACCTGGTTCAGAATCAGCCCCAGCATTTT. This encodes CASNLVQNQPQHF. The complete variable domain, with remaining parts taken from reference TRBV28 and TRBJ1-5, reads DVKVTQSSRYLVKRTGEKVFLECVQDMDHENMFWYRQDPGLGLRLIYFSYDVKMKEKGDIPEGYSVSREKKERFSLILESASTNQTSMYLCASNLVQNQPQHFGDGTRLSIL.

The V gene is TRBV5-4, the J gene TRBJ1-1, with a tentative D call TRBD1 (6 bases). V was cut by 2 bases and J by 5 bases, with 13 bases left in between. Looked up from germline, CDR1 is SGHNT and CDR2 is YYREEE (reference sequence). This CDR3 is 14 amino acids long. CDR3 protein: CASSLQGVRTEAFF. CDR3 nucleotides: TGTGCCAGCAGCTTACAGGGTGTGAGGACTGAAGCTTTCTTT. The variable domain in full, with the rest retrieved from reference TRBV5-4 and TRBJ1-1, is ETGVTQSPTHLIKTRGQQVTLRCSSQSGHNTVSWYQQALGQGPQFIFQYYREEENGRGNFPPRFSGLQFPNYSSELNVNALELDDSALYLCASSLQGVRTEAFFGQGTRLTVV.

CDR3: CASSLGLEAFF. CDR3 coding DNA: TGTGCCAGCAGCTTAGGTCTAGAAGCTTTCTTT. The gene calls are TRBV11-2 and TRBJ1-1; D unclear. The CDR3 is made up of 11 amino acids. Per germline, CDR1 SGHAT and CDR2 FQNNGV. The V gene lost 1 base and the J gene lost 8 bases, with 5 bases spanning the gap. The full variable domain, in which reference TRBV11-2 and TRBJ1-1 provide the parts outside the CDR3, is EAGVAQSPRYKIIEKRQSVAFWCNPISGHATLYWYQQILGQGPKLLIQFQNNGVVDDSQLPKDRFSAERLKGVDSTLKIQPAKLEDSAVYLCASSLGLEAFFGQGTRLTVV.

This clone was seen only a few times. CDR3 sequence (DNA): TGTGCCAGCAGCTTAGATCGGACTAGCGGGAGGGCCGGGAAGACCCAGTACTTC. This gives the protein CASSLDRTSGRAGKTQYF. V is TRBV11-2 and J is TRBJ2-5; 15 bases are a match to TRBD2. The V and J ends lost 0 bases and 6 bases, in that order; junction bases with no gene match: 8. Per the germline V gene, CDR1 is SGHAT and CDR2 is FQNNGV. The CDR3 length is 18 residues. The whole variable domain, remainder taken from reference TRBV11-2 and TRBJ2-5, is EAGVAQSPRYKIIEKRQSVAFWCNPISGHATLYWYQQILGQGPKLLIQFQNNGVVDDSQLPKDRFSAERLKGVDSTLKIQPAKLEDSAVYLCASSLDRTSGRAGKTQYFGPGTRLLVL.

The chain carries TRBV5-5 and TRBJ1-2; D may be TRBD1 (6 bases). The CDR3 contains 16 residues. Looked up from germline, CDR1 is SGHKS and CDR2 is YYEKEE (reference sequence). V was clipped by 2 bases and J by 2 bases, with 16 bases between them. The CDR3 reads CASSLQQGSRNYGYTF. As DNA, the CDR3 is TGTGCCAGCAGCTTACAACAGGGTTCGCGCAACTATGGCTACACCTTC.

The chain has TRBV3-1 (or the pseudogene TRBV3-2) and TRBJ2-2, with D possibly matching TRBD2 (6 bases). V was trimmed by 4 bases and J by 8 bases, leaving 14 bases between them. The CDR3 loop spans 14 amino acids. Germline lookup yields CDR1 LGHDT and CDR2 YNNKEL (reference sequence). The CDR3 sequence is CASSPPTSRGELFF. The CDR3 DNA follows: TGTGCCAGCAGCCCCCCGACTAGTCGGGGGGAGCTGTTTTTT.

This sequence joins TRBV10-3 and TRBJ1-1, with TRBD1 as a possible D gene (6 bases). From germline, CDR1 is ENHRY and CDR2 SYGVKD. This CDR3 spans 14 amino acids. Trimming shortened V by 2 bases and J by 1 base, and 8 bases separated the two germline ends. The CDR3 DNA is TGTGCCATCAGTGAGGGGACAAGGAACACTGAAGCTTTCTTT. It codes for CAISEGTRNTEAFF.

The CDR3 region is CASSRDRPSYGYTF. The CDR3 DNA reads TGTGCCAGCAGCCGCGACAGGCCTAGCTATGGCTACACCTTC. V is TRBV13 and J is TRBJ1-2, with D possibly TRBD1 on 6 matching bases. Trimming cost V 5 bases and J 4 bases, with 14 bases left between them. The CDR3 spans 14 residues. Looked up from germline, CDR1 is PRHDT and CDR2 is FYEKMQ (reference sequence). Based on the CDR3 plus reference TRBV13 and TRBJ1-2, the full variable domain is AAGVIQSPRHLIKEKRETATLKCYPIPRHDTVYWYQQGPGQDPQFLISFYEKMQSDKGSIPDRFSAQQFSDYHSELNMSSLELGDSALYFCASSRDRPSYGYTFGSGTRLTVV.

This clone has a single count. The chain is built from TRBV19 and TRBJ2-3; D is unresolved. The V and J ends lost 0 bases and 10 bases respectively, with 14 bases between them. Germline CDR1 LNHDA, CDR2 SQIVND (reference sequence). This CDR3 contains 14 residues. The CDR3 is CASSIETADEAQYF. The CDR3 nucleotides read TGTGCCAGTAGTATAGAAACCGCTGATGAGGCGCAGTATTTT. Based on the CDR3 plus reference TRBV19 and TRBJ2-3, the full variable domain is DGGITQSPKYLFRKEGQNVTLSCEQNLNHDAMYWYRQDPGQGLRLIYYSQIVNDFQKGDIAEGYSVSREKKESFPLTVTSAQKNPTAFYLCASSIETADEAQYFGPGTRLTVL.

As concerns this clone: At the DNA level, this CDR3 is encoded by other sequences in the same sample as well. The chain has TRBV12-3 or TRBV12-4 and TRBJ2-3; no clear D. CDR3 length: 13 residues. Trimming cost V 4 bases and J 0 bases, with 5 bases left between them. CDR3 in amino acids: CASSSGSTDTQYF. The CDR3 DNA follows: TGTGCCAGCAGTTCGGGTAGCACAGATACGCAGTATTTT.

This clone was observed a single time. The same CDR3 is also encoded by other DNA sequences in this sample. The V gene is TRBV5-1, the J gene TRBJ2-1, with TRBD2 identical over 13 bases. The CDR3 extends over 16 amino acids. CDR1 SGHRS and CDR2 YFSETQ come from the germline V gene. V shed 4 bases and J 4 bases; nucleotides not matched to a gene: 5. The chain's CDR3 is CASSPRTSGSYNEQFF. CDR3 DNA sequence: TGCGCCAGCAGCCCACGGACTAGCGGGAGTTACAATGAGCAGTTCTTC.

This clone has more than one count but fewer than ten. This chain uses TRBV29-1 with TRBJ1-2; a weak D match, TRBD1 (5 bases). The CDR3 is made up of 14 amino acids. From germline, CDR1 is SQVTM and CDR2 ANQGSEA. V dropped 5 bases and J dropped 3 bases, with 16 bases sitting between them. CDR3 sequence: CSVLQKGVDYGYTF. The DNA of the CDR3 is TGCAGCGTTCTGCAGAAAGGGGTGGACTATGGCTACACCTTC.

The V call is TRBV10-2, the J call TRBJ2-1; 7 bases align to TRBD2. The CDR3 extends over 16 amino acids. V was clipped by 3 bases and J by 9 bases; unmatched bases: 14. Germline lookup yields CDR1 WSHSY and CDR2 SAAADI. The CDR3 bases are TGCGCCAGCAGTGATCGGTCTAGCGGCCCTAAGGGTGAGCAGTTCTTC. It is translated as CASSDRSSGPKGEQFF.

This chain joins TRBV3-1 (or the pseudogene TRBV3-2) and TRBJ2-7, with 7 bases fitting TRBD1. The CDR3 is 14 amino acids. The junction had 4 bases not matched to a gene; V was cut back by 0 bases and J by 5 bases. Germline CDR1 and CDR2: LGHDT and YNNKEL (reference sequence). The CDR3 reads CASSQETGNHEQYF. CDR3 in DNA: TGTGCCAGCAGCCAAGAGACAGGGAACCACGAGCAGTACTTC.

This sequence joins TRBV7-2 and TRBJ1-6; 9 nucleotides align to TRBD1. J gave up 4 bases and V 2 bases, and 6 bases lay outside the gene matches. Germline CDR1 reads SGHTA; CDR2 reads FQGNSA. CDR3 size: 17 residues. CDR3 region: CASSLKAGTGYNSPLHF. The DNA for the CDR3 is TGTGCCAGCAGCTTAAAGGCCGGGACAGGGTATAATTCACCCCTCCACTTT.

The chain joins TRBV5-1 to TRBJ2-5, with a weak D call TRBD1 (6 bases). CDR1 and CDR2 from the germline V gene are SGHRS and YFSETQ. The germline V and J ends were trimmed by 0 bases and 5 bases, with 17 bases remaining between them. There are 16 residues in the CDR3. The CDR3 DNA reads TGCGCCAGCAGCTTGGGGGTACAGGGTGGGTTTGAGACCCAGTACTTC. This gives the protein CASSLGVQGGFETQYF.

V is TRBV10-3 and J is TRBJ2-3, with D possibly TRBD1 on 5 matching bases. Deletions cut 2 bases from V and 7 bases from J, with 13 bases between. Germline V CDR1 and CDR2: ENHRY, SYGVKD. This CDR3 has 14 amino acids. CDR3 DNA: TGTGCCATCAGTGAGGGACATCAGCCTTATACGCAGTATTTT. Its protein product is CAISEGHQPYTQYF.

The CDR3 region is CSAVGGVAYNEQFF. CDR3 nucleotide sequence: TGCAGCGCCGTGGGGGGTGTTGCCTACAATGAGCAGTTCTTC. V gene TRBV29-1 combines with J gene TRBJ2-1, with D perhaps matching TRBD2 (6 bases). Trimming removed 7 bases at V and 2 bases at J, with 15 bases between. The CDR3 consists of 14 residues. CDR1 is SQVTM and CDR2 is ANQGSEA in the germline V gene.

This CDR3 is CASSLTDSANTGELFF. The CDR3 DNA follows: TGTGCCAGCAGCCTTACAGATTCCGCGAACACCGGGGAGCTGTTTTTT. This chain joins TRBV3-1 (or the pseudogene TRBV3-2) and TRBJ2-2; no clear D gene. V was clipped by 4 bases and J by 0 bases, with 12 bases between them. The CDR3 is 16 amino acids. Germline V gene sequence: CDR1 LGHDT, CDR2 YNNKEL (reference sequence).